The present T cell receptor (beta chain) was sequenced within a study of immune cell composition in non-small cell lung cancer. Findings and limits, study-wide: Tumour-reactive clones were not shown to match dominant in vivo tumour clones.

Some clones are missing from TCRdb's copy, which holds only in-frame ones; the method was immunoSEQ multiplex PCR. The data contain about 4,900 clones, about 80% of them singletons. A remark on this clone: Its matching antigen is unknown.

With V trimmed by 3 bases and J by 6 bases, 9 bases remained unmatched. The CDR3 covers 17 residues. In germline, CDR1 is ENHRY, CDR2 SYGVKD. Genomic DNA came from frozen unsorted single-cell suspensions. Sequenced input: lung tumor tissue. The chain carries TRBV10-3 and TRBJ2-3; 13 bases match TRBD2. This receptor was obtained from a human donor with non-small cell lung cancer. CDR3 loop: CAISEPGTSGGADTQYF. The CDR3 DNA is TGTGCCATCAGTGAACCCGGAACTAGCGGGGGGGCGGATACGCAGTATTTT.